This record covers a single T cell receptor (beta chain). Its specificity is unknown. This specimen belongs to a study of T cell responses to AZD1222 COVID-19 vaccine. Findings of the study overall: Mapped onto spike, vaccine-associated CD4 TCRs spanned it and were dominant at 160-218 and 743-854. Donor demographics were predominantly white British with a female majority; clonal diversity may be underestimated.

The repertoire was sequenced with immunoSEQ multiplex PCR; TCRdb's copy has only in-frame clones and lacks some. The table shows 100,000 to 150,000 clones, with approximately 90% occurring only once. This CDR3 spans 15 amino acids. Germline V lookup: CDR1 MNHEY, CDR2 SVGAGI. The V gene lost 5 bases and the J gene lost 0 bases, with 8 bases spanning the gap. The starting material was peripheral blood, obtained on day 0 of MenACWY control vaccination. This chain joins TRBV6-5 and TRBJ2-6, with a possible D match to TRBD2 (5 bases). The TCR comes from an adult in good health. CDR3 amino acids: CASSRDFSGANVLTF. CDR3 in DNA: TGTGCCAGCAGTCGGGATTTCTCTGGGGCCAACGTCCTGACTTTC.